This T cell receptor (beta chain) was documented in a study of tumor-infiltrating lymphocytes in primary liver carcinoma. This CDR3 spans 16 amino acids. Germline CDR1 reads SGHKS; CDR2 reads YYEKEE (reference sequence). Starting material of 400 to 600 ng total RNA yielded TCR beta cDNA via a constant-region primer. TCR beta libraries came from three nested multiplex PCR rounds using slightly modified ARM-PCR. Forward primers for TRBV1-TRBV30 and a C-beta reverse primer served the first two PCR rounds, at about 10 cycles each. TCRdb reprocessed the multiplex PCR reads via MiXCR and lists one record per CDR3 protein. In the table there are more than 100,000 distinct CDR3 sequences, nearly 70% of which are singletons. Study-wide results and caveats: Tumor region pairs showed greater overlap than either tumor-adjacent or tumor-blood pairs did.

The tissue used was unsorted bulk material of about 19-34 mg. RNA and DNA were co-extracted from it with the AllPrep DNA/RNA mini kit. This clonotype occurred many times. Its antigen remains unidentified. One end of the junction fails to match germline, which may point to a read error. This rearrangement joins TRBV5-5 to TRBJ1-5, with D maybe TRBD1 (6 bases). This TCR derives from a woman aged 55-69 years with primary liver carcinoma and hepatitis B virus infection. Sequenced material: tumor-adjacent normal liver tissue. CDR3 residues: CASSPGADYSDQPQHF. In DNA form, the CDR3 reads TGTGCCAGCAGCCCAGGGGCGGATTATAGCGATCAGCCCCAGCATTTT.